A single sample is the source of the 9 T cell receptor beta chains below, sequenced in a study of T-cell memory formation after mild COVID-19 (dated by TCRdb to the early 2020s). Receptor libraries were prepared by 5' RACE. Sequenced using an Illumina NovaSeq 6000. TCRdb passed the public sequencing reads through fastp at Q25 and MiXCR, retaining productive beta sequences. For every CDR3 protein sequence, its rows merge into one entry that carries the most common genes and DNA. The sample table holds 150,000 to 200,000 distinct CDR3 sequences, of which 14% were seen once. The ten largest clones take up 13% to 15% of the sample. Sequenced input: PBMCs or a T cell subset sorted from them (not recorded which). The receptors stem from an adult woman who had mild COVID-19 (a few samples of this study predate the infection). The sample titles of this study are shuffled in the database, so cell type and time point are left out; the donor was told from shared clones.

The V gene is TRBV29-1, the J gene TRBJ1-1; unclear D gene. V was trimmed by 5 bases and J by 0 bases, leaving 4 bases between them. The V gene's germline CDR1 is SQVTM and CDR2 ANQGSEA. The CDR3 is 11 amino acids. The DNA of the CDR3 is TGCAGCGTTCTGGTGAACACTGAAGCTTTCTTT. Amino acids: CSVLVNTEAFF.

Only a few counts were recorded for this clonotype. V gene TRBV24-1 combines with J gene TRBJ2-1; 13 nucleotides agree with TRBD2. Germline V gene lookup returns CDR1 KGHDR and CDR2 SFDVKD. V lost 9 bases to trimming and J lost 6 bases; unmatched junction nucleotides: 4. The CDR3 sequence is 14 residues long. CDR3: CATGGTSGTNEQFF. In nucleotides, the CDR3 is TGTGCCACCGGGGGGACTAGCGGGACCAATGAGCAGTTCTTC.

This chain joins TRBV10-3 and TRBJ1-1, with TRBD1 matching 7 bases. This CDR3 spans 16 amino acids. After removal of 6 bases from V and 8 bases from J, the junction contained 18 bases not matched to a gene. CDR1 is ENHRY, CDR2 SYGVKD, per germline. CDR3 sequence: CAIRALGYPRTGEAFF. CDR3 in DNA: TGTGCCATCAGGGCTCTTGGGTACCCGCGGACAGGCGAAGCTTTCTTT.

The chain uses TRBV7-7 and TRBJ2-5, with D possibly TRBD2 on 6 matching bases. V shed 5 bases and J shed 1 base, with 14 bases lying between them. This CDR3 is built from 15 residues. Germline CDR1 reads SSHAT; CDR2 reads FNYEAQ (reference sequence). Here the CDR3 DNA reads TGTGCCAGCAGCCCCTCAAGACTAGGCCAAGAGACCCAGTACTTC. It specifies CASSPSRLGQETQYF.

This chain links TRBV5-6 with TRBJ2-5, with 8 bases matching TRBD2. V dropped 0 bases and J dropped 5; count of bases not matched to a gene: 9. Looked up from germline, CDR1 is SGHDT and CDR2 is YYEEEE. CDR3 length: 16 amino acids. The CDR3 protein is CASSLGLANPKETQYF. The CDR3 coding sequence is TGTGCCAGCAGCTTGGGACTAGCGAACCCGAAGGAGACCCAGTACTTC. Variable domain in full (rest from reference TRBV5-6 and TRBJ2-5): DAGVTQSPTHLIKTRGQQVTLRCSPKSGHDTVSWYQQALGQGPQFIFQYYEEEERQRGNFPDRFSGHQFPNYSSELNVNALLLGDSALYLCASSLGLANPKETQYFGPGTRLLVL.

In its sample, this clonotype was seen a few times. The genes are TRBV12-3 or TRBV12-4 and TRBJ2-3, with TRBD2 identical over 10 bases. The V segment lost 11 bases and the J segment 4 bases; nucleotides outside the gene matches: 9. The length of the CDR3 is 14 residues. The CDR3 protein is CAGKRSGGPDTQYF. The CDR3 DNA reads TGTGCCGGCAAGCGTAGCGGGGGGCCAGATACGCAGTATTTT.

This clonotype was counted a few times. The gene calls are TRBV28 and TRBJ1-2; tentatively, D is TRBD1 (6 bases). CDR3 length: 16 amino acids. Trimming removed 4 bases at V and 1 base at J, with 16 bases between. Germline assignment: CDR1 MDHEN and CDR2 SYDVKM. CDR3 residues: CASSYPGQGYNYGYTF. In nucleotides, the CDR3 is TGTGCCAGCAGTTACCCGGGGCAGGGGTATAACTATGGCTACACCTTC.

This clonotype was detected many times. CDR3 protein: CASSVTKGTAAYEQYF. CDR3 DNA: TGCGCCAGCAGTGTTACGAAAGGGACTGCCGCCTACGAGCAGTACTTC. The chain couples TRBV5-1 to TRBJ2-7; a weak D match, TRBD2 (6 bases). CDR3 length: 16 residues. Between the trimmed V and J ends, which lost 5 bases and 2 bases, there was a span of 20 bases. Germline V gene sequence: CDR1 SGHRS, CDR2 YFSETQ.

This sequence joins TRBV20-1 and TRBJ2-1; the D is unclear. Germline lookup yields CDR1 DFQATT and CDR2 SNEGSKA (reference sequence). Trimming shortened V by 2 bases and J by 0 bases, and 11 bases separated the two germline ends. This CDR3 contains 15 residues. CDR3 region: CSARLGLVSYNEQFF. The CDR3 DNA is TGCAGTGCTAGATTGGGGTTAGTCTCCTACAATGAGCAGTTCTTC.